The entry below describes one T cell receptor (beta chain). The sample comes from a study of shared clonotypes between healthy human individuals. TCRdb's copy holds only in-frame clones and misses some; the assay was immunoSEQ multiplex PCR. The data hold fewer than 850,000 clones, with roughly 70% observed a single time. Source material: memory CD4+ T cells sorted from blood. The subset here: CD45RA-negative fraction. The sequence came from a woman in her twenties or thirties in good health.

In nucleotides, the CDR3 is TGCGCCAGCAGCCTAGGGACTAGCGGATACTACGAGCAGTACTTC. It encodes CASSLGTSGYYEQYF. This chain connects TRBV5-1 to TRBJ2-7; 11 bases are a match to TRBD2. V shed 4 bases and J 3 bases; nucleotides not matched to a gene: 6. This CDR3 spans 15 amino acids. Germline CDR1 is SGHRS and CDR2 is YFSETQ.